The 12 T cell receptor beta chains below come from one sample, sequenced in a study of T cells in Graves' hyperthyroidism and ophthalmopathy. The CDR3 regions of TCR beta were amplified from RNA transcripts. In the first-round RT-PCR of the TCR CDR3, the HTBI primer set was used. TCRdb reprocessed the multiplex PCR reads via MiXCR and lists one record per CDR3 protein. The table has 600,000 to 800,000 distinct CDR3 sequences, under 45% seen once; the top ten hold around 29%. Sequencing was carried out using blood. These receptors all come from a woman in her 40s with Graves' hyperthyroidism.

Details on this clonotype: This may stem from a read error, because a much larger clone lies one nucleotide away. This chain links TRBV7-2 with TRBJ2-7; TRBD1 might be the D (5 bases). CDR1 is SGHTA and CDR2 is FQGNSA in the germline V gene. The V end lost 5 bases, the J end lost 0 bases, and 17 bases lay between the germline ends. The CDR3 length is 16 residues. The CDR3 here is CASSPATAAFSYEQYF. CDR3 nucleotide sequence: TGTGCCAGCAGCCCCGCGACAGCAGCCTTCTCCTACGAGCAGTACTTC.

This rearrangement joins TRBV29-1 to TRBJ2-2; 8 nucleotides agree with TRBD1. The V segment lost 0 bases and the J segment 4 bases; nucleotides outside the gene matches: 4. The CDR3 length is 15 residues. Germline V gene sequence: CDR1 SQVTM, CDR2 ANQGSEA. CDR3 DNA sequence: TGCAGCGTTGAAGATGGACAGGGTCCCACCGGGGAGCTGTTTTTT. Protein product: CSVEDGQGPTGELFF.

The chain joins TRBV30 to TRBJ1-5, with D possibly matching TRBD1 (5 bases). Trimming cost V 3 bases and J 5 bases, with 11 bases left between them. The CDR3 sequence is 13 residues long. Germline V gene lookup returns CDR1 GTSNPN and CDR2 SVGIG (reference sequence). The CDR3 DNA reads TGTGCCTGGAGCAGGGACCACGATCAGCCCCAGCATTTT. This gives the protein CAWSRDHDQPQHF.

The J gene is TRBJ2-5, the V gene TRBV7-3; possibly TRBD2 for D (6 bases). Germline V gives CDR1 SGHTA, CDR2 FQGTGA. Trimming removed 2 bases from V and 3 bases from J, with 13 bases in between. CDR3 size: 15 residues. CDR3 in DNA: TGTGCCAGCAGCTTAGGCTTGGGGACTGAAGAGACCCAGTACTTC. As protein: CASSLGLGTEETQYF.

The gene calls are TRBV28 and TRBJ1-2; D is unresolved. Per the germline V gene, CDR1 is MDHEN and CDR2 is SYDVKM. Trimming removed 5 bases from V and 2 bases from J, with 12 bases in between. The CDR3 has 14 residues. In DNA form, the CDR3 reads TGTGCCAGCAGTCGGATGGGGTCCAACTATGGCTACACCTTC. This gives the protein CASSRMGSNYGYTF.

This rearrangement joins TRBV12-3 or TRBV12-4 to TRBJ1-4; no clear D gene. The CDR3 totals 13 residues. The V end was cut by 2 bases, the J end by 5 bases, with 6 bases between. The CDR3 DNA sequence: TGTGCCAGCAGTTTACCCAAAAATGAAAAACTGTTTTTT. Amino acid sequence: CASSLPKNEKLFF.

This clonotype was detected ten times or more. J is TRBJ1-5 and V is TRBV7-9; tentatively, D is TRBD1 (6 bases). This CDR3 has 14 amino acids. Germline lookup yields CDR1 SEHNR and CDR2 FQNEAQ (reference sequence). The V end was cut by 5 bases, the J end by 4 bases, with 12 bases between. CDR3 protein: CASSQTGVNQPQHF. CDR3 DNA sequence: TGTGCCAGCAGCCAGACAGGCGTTAATCAGCCCCAGCATTTT.

The chain recombines TRBV6-6 with TRBJ1-5, with TRBD1 matching 8 bases. The germline V gene encodes CDR1 MNHNY and CDR2 SVGAGI (reference sequence). This CDR3 comprises 12 residues. V dropped 0 bases and J dropped 11; count of bases not matched to a gene: 0. CDR3 sequence reads: CASSYSQGAQHF. The CDR3 nucleotides read TGTGCCAGCAGTTACTCACAGGGGGCCCAGCATTTT.

This clonotype showed up just once. This may come from a read error, since a much larger clone is one base off. The chain carries TRBV7-2 and TRBJ1-2; tentatively, D is TRBD1 (6 bases). CDR3 length equals 15 residues. Looked up from germline, CDR1 is SGHTA and CDR2 is FQGNSA. V lost 5 bases, J lost 7 bases, and 20 bases lay in between. The CDR3 nucleotides are TGTGCCAGCAGCCAAGACTATCAGGGGAGAGGTGGCTACACCTTC. It encodes CASSQDYQGRGGYTF. Variable domain in full (rest from reference TRBV7-2 and TRBJ1-2): GAGVSQSPSNKVTEKGKDVELRCDPISGHTALYWYRQSLGQGLEFLIYFQGNSAPDKSGLPSDRFSAERTGGSVSTLTIQRTQQEDSAVYLCASSQDYQGRGGYTFGSGTRLTVV.

Comments on this clonotype: A read error may account for a junction end that differs from germline. The rearrangement joins TRBV10-3 to TRBJ2-2; 9 nucleotides match TRBD2. This CDR3 is 14 amino acids long. Germline-derived CDR1 and CDR2 are ENHRY and SYGVKD. Here the CDR3 reads CAISGAGGPIEQFF. CDR3 sequence (DNA): TGTGCCATCAGTGGGGCGGGAGGGCCGATTGAGCAGTTTTTT.

The chain employs TRBV28 and TRBJ2-7; either TRBD1 or TRBD2 may fit D (5 bases each). CDR1 and CDR2 from the germline V gene are MDHEN and SYDVKM. The length of the CDR3 is 14 residues. V gave up 4 bases and J gave up 7 bases, with 17 bases separating them. Written as DNA, the CDR3 is TGTGCCAGCAGTTGGGACGGAGCCCCTACGGAGCAGTACTTC. Protein product: CASSWDGAPTEQYF.

This clonotype occurred many times. V is TRBV7-3 and J is TRBJ1-1; maybe TRBD1 (5 bases). V lost 5 bases, J lost 1 base, and 8 bases lay in between. CDR1 is SGHTA and CDR2 is FQGTGA in the germline V gene. CDR3 length equals 13 residues. The CDR3: CASSMGTNTEAFF. CDR3 DNA: TGTGCCAGCAGCATGGGGACGAACACTGAAGCTTTCTTT.